The clone carrying this T cell receptor beta chain appeared once. This sample also contains other DNA sequences that code for the same CDR3. The data were taken from a study of blood T cell repertoires in COVID-19. V lost 1 base and J lost 5, with 6 bases in between. CDR1 and CDR2 from the germline V gene are LNHDA and SQIVND (reference sequence). This CDR3 contains 13 residues. TCRdb's table, derived via immunoSEQ multiplex PCR, lists solely in-frame clones and lacks some. Altogether roughly 260,000 clones are present, roughly 84% being singletons, with the ten largest covering 2.1%. The chain has TRBV19 and TRBJ2-4; possibly TRBD2 for D (6 bases). Material: peripheral blood. This TCR derives from a woman between 40 and 50 years old who had recovered from COVID-19. The CDR3 DNA is TGTGCCAGTAGTATAGGGAGGGAAAACATTCAGTACTTC. It encodes CASSIGRENIQYF. Supplemented by reference TRBV19 and TRBJ2-4, the full variable domain reads DGGITQSPKYLFRKEGQNVTLSCEQNLNHDAMYWYRQDPGQGLRLIYYSQIVNDFQKGDIAEGYSVSREKKESFPLTVTSAQKNPTAFYLCASSIGRENIQYFGAGTRLSVL.